The rows below give T cell receptor beta chains drawn from one sample of a study of type 1 regulatory T cells. What these receptors recognize is not known. TCRdb re-called the reads through MiXCR, storing one row per CDR3 protein. The top ten clones hold around 4.9% of a sample with about 24,000 distinct CDR3 sequences, roughly half of them seen once. Sequenced material: cultured T cells, either the whole culture or a sorted T cell fraction (not recorded which). All receptors come from a human donor in good health. Each CDR3 is given without its conserved first and last residue. Each record gives: CDR3 length, V gene, CDR3 protein.

cdr3_length: 12; v_call: TRBV20-1; cdr3_aa: SAITAAGRYEQY
cdr3_length: 13; v_call: TRBV4-3; cdr3_aa: ASSQDPRPTDTQY
cdr3_length: 14; v_call: TRBV20-1; cdr3_aa: SARAGGQGNHNEQF
cdr3_length: 14; v_call: TRBV9; cdr3_aa: ASSPHGGGHTDTQY
cdr3_length: 11; v_call: TRBV20-1; cdr3_aa: SARTAGAYEQY
cdr3_length: 11; v_call: TRBV20-1; cdr3_aa: SAFRGMNTEAF
cdr3_length: 11; v_call: TRBV6-6; cdr3_aa: ASSDRSNTEAF
cdr3_length: 12; v_call: TRBV7-2; cdr3_aa: ASSLSQELGEQY
cdr3_length: 15; v_call: TRBV19; cdr3_aa: ASSSRDRGVINDEQY
cdr3_length: 12; v_call: TRBV4-1; cdr3_aa: ASSRTGLLETQY
cdr3_length: 13; v_call: TRBV5-1; cdr3_aa: ASSLGGQGYTEAF
cdr3_length: 10; v_call: TRBV11-3; cdr3_aa: ASSHGTLEAF
cdr3_length: 12; v_call: TRBV7-8; cdr3_aa: ASSSYSGEDEQY
cdr3_length: 13; v_call: TRBV20-1; cdr3_aa: SARKPGQQNTEAF
cdr3_length: 13; v_call: TRBV6-6; cdr3_aa: ASSWKKDRQSPLH
cdr3_length: 13; v_call: TRBV2; cdr3_aa: ASNLQGAQNSPLH
cdr3_length: 12; v_call: TRBV7-9; cdr3_aa: ASSASGGANVLT
cdr3_length: 15; v_call: TRBV12-2; cdr3_aa: ASRLGFGTDSNEKLF
cdr3_length: 13; v_call: TRBV7-2; cdr3_aa: ASSLTGWTNYGYT
cdr3_length: 15; v_call: TRBV6-6; cdr3_aa: ASSPGTSRSSYNEQF
cdr3_length: 11; v_call: TRBV13; cdr3_aa: ASSLGPTGLAF
cdr3_length: 13; v_call: TRBV11-3; cdr3_aa: ASSPPRGAYNEQF
cdr3_length: 14; v_call: TRBV4-2; cdr3_aa: ASSQFTGPNTGELF
cdr3_length: 12; v_call: TRBV7-2; cdr3_aa: ASSLGQGHQPQH
cdr3_length: 13; v_call: TRBV11-2; cdr3_aa: ASSRGTTRNNEQF
cdr3_length: 11; v_call: TRBV20-1; cdr3_aa: SGLRTGADTQY
cdr3_length: 15; v_call: TRBV13; cdr3_aa: ASSLKVGTGITYEQY
cdr3_length: 14; v_call: TRBV7-7; cdr3_aa: ASSLVSGGSGGELF
cdr3_length: 14; v_call: TRBV2; cdr3_aa: ASSGVAGTNTGELF
cdr3_length: 13; v_call: TRBV20-1; cdr3_aa: SARGPSGNSYEQY
cdr3_length: 13; v_call: TRBV7-2; cdr3_aa: ASSLVVAPLYGYT
cdr3_length: 14; v_call: TRBV7-6; cdr3_aa: ASSQRTGGNTGELF
cdr3_length: 11; v_call: TRBV28; cdr3_aa: ASSLPPNYGYT
cdr3_length: 14; v_call: TRBV25-1; cdr3_aa: ASSESGTSGTDTQY
cdr3_length: 11; v_call: TRBV6-5; cdr3_aa: ASSRGQGVEQY
cdr3_length: 10; v_call: TRBV5-8; cdr3_aa: ASSLGSGGYT
cdr3_length: 11; v_call: TRBV20-1; cdr3_aa: SAEAGARYEQY
cdr3_length: 11; v_call: TRBV10-1; cdr3_aa: ASSKQAWTEAF
cdr3_length: 11; v_call: TRBV6-1; cdr3_aa: ASSTGAPYEQY
cdr3_length: 13; v_call: TRBV12-3/TRBV12-4; cdr3_aa: ASSLGTGGTGELF
cdr3_length: 14; v_call: TRBV6-1; cdr3_aa: ASSEGQGAGGNTIY
cdr3_length: 10; v_call: TRBV28; cdr3_aa: ASLGLGEKLF
cdr3_length: 10; v_call: TRBV6-2/TRBV6-3; cdr3_aa: ATKGSGETQY
cdr3_length: 15; v_call: TRBV4-3; cdr3_aa: ASSRTLAGGPTYEQY
cdr3_length: 13; v_call: TRBV27; cdr3_aa: ASSFSGRGNQPQH
cdr3_length: 12; v_call: TRBV5-4; cdr3_aa: ASSFGTGTYEQY
cdr3_length: 13; v_call: TRBV18; cdr3_aa: ASSPGQGRTTEAF
cdr3_length: 12; v_call: TRBV6-5; cdr3_aa: ASRKGASNTEAF
cdr3_length: 12; v_call: TRBV10-3; cdr3_aa: AIRPGLAGDTQY
cdr3_length: 11; v_call: TRBV12-3/TRBV12-4; cdr3_aa: ASSPSGRYGYT
cdr3_length: 13; v_call: TRBV10-3; cdr3_aa: AISDLGQGNTEAF
cdr3_length: 17; v_call: TRBV7-9; cdr3_aa: ASSLLGLAVVPNTGELF
cdr3_length: 12; v_call: TRBV12-3/TRBV12-4; cdr3_aa: ASTPGQGRYGYT
cdr3_length: 12; v_call: TRBV12-3/TRBV12-4; cdr3_aa: ASRSGASGNTIY
cdr3_length: 12; v_call: TRBV2; cdr3_aa: ASSERQGTSGYT